This T cell receptor (beta chain) emerged from a study of OX40 agonist ivuxolimab in advanced cancers. Data came from immunoSEQ multiplex PCR; TCRdb stores just in-frame clones and leaves some out. The table has 50,000 to 65,000 clones, about 89% seen once. The sequencing used CD4+ or CD8+ T cells sorted from blood, collected in a trial of the OX40 agonist ivuxolimab. This receptor was obtained from an adult with an advanced solid tumor such as melanoma, head and neck, liver or kidney cancer.

CDR3 residues: CASSPGGTRRTDTQYF. CDR3 coding DNA: TGTGCCAGCAGCCCGGGAGGTACCCGTCGCACAGATACGCAGTATTTT. The chain is built from TRBV7-2 and TRBJ2-3; TRBD2 matches at 7 bases. Germline CDR1 is SGHTA and CDR2 is FQGNSA. Trimming at V came to 5 bases and at J to 1 base, leaving 9 bases not matched to a gene. This CDR3 comprises 16 residues.